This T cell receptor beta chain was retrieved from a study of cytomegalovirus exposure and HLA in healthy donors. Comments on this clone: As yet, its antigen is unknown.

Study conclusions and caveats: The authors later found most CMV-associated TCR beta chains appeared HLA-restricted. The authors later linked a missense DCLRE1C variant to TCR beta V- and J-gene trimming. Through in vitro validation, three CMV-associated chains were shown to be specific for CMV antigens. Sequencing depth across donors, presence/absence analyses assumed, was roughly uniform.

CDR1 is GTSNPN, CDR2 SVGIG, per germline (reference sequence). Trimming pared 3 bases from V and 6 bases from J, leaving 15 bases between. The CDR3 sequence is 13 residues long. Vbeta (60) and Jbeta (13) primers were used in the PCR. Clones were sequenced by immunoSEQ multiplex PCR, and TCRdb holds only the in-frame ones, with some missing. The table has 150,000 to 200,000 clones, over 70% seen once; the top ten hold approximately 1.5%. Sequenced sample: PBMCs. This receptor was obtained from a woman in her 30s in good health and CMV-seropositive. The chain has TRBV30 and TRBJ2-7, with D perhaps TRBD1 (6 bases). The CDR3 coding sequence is TGTGCCTGGAGCCGCCCAGGGGTATCCGAGCAGTACTTC. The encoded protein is CAWSRPGVSEQYF.